This T cell receptor (beta chain) originates from a study of regulatory T cells in long-lasting Graves disease. This clonotype showed up many times. Its antigen remains unidentified. Libraries of TCR beta came from iRepertoire HTBI primers plus Arm-PCR of CDR3 regions. TCRdb ran MiXCR on the multiplex PCR reads and lists one entry per CDR3 protein. This repertoire shows about 370,000 distinct CDR3 sequences, about 14% found once; its top ten account for around a fifth. Study-level results: Newly diagnosed patients had higher TCR diversity than persistent Graves' patients did. Possibly, too few samples lowered accuracy.

Indicated time point: newly diagnosed GD, antithyroid drugs for less than 3 months. The TCR library was made from RNA that had been extracted from PBMCs in TRIzol. The clonotype comes from a female donor with Graves disease. The sample in question was peripheral blood mononuclear cells (PBMCs), obtained at new diagnosis, from a patient treated with antithyroid drugs.

CDR3 region: CASSYHGRQDRGTEAFF. In DNA form, the CDR3 reads TGTGCCAGCAGCTACCACGGGAGACAGGATCGGGGCACTGAAGCTTTCTTT. The V and J genes are TRBV3-1 and TRBJ1-1, with D possibly being TRBD1 (6 bases). Between the trimmed V and J ends, which lost 5 bases and 4 bases, there was a span of 23 bases. Germline loops: CDR1 LGHDT, CDR2 YNNKEL (reference sequence). The CDR3 extends over 17 amino acids. Based on the CDR3 plus reference TRBV3-1 and TRBJ1-1, the full variable domain is DTAVSQTPKYLVTQMGNDKSIKCEQNLGHDTMYWYKQDSKKFLKIMFSYNNKELIINETVPNRFSPKSPDKAHLNLHINSLELGDSAVYFCASSYHGRQDRGTEAFFGQGTRLTVV.